This TCR beta chain was sequenced during a study of a mutant IDH1 vaccine in newly diagnosed glioma. As for the study in general: Sex among treated patients split 62.5% male, roughly 40% female; mean age was approximately 40 years. It was radiotherapy, temozolomide, or both that patients received previously, with most receiving both. Study-level findings and limits: Seemingly, top peripheral T cell clonotype changes bore no relation to pseudoprogression.

Documented time point: baseline, week 1 (first vaccination visit). Noted treatment: pre-vaccination baseline after standard-of-care therapy. Each astrocytoma in the donors was new, WHO grade 3 or 4, IDH1-mutant and ATRX-lost. In germline, CDR1 is SGHTA, CDR2 FQGNSA. J lost 2 bases, V lost 2 bases, and 6 bases had no gene match. The CDR3 contains 19 residues. The table came from immunoSEQ multiplex PCR; TCRdb's copy has only in-frame clones and leaves some out. The sample records roughly 71,000 clones, about 86% being singletons. As regards this clone: Its cognate antigen is unknown.

The J gene is TRBJ2-2, the V gene TRBV7-2; 15 nucleotides agree with TRBD2. The receptor's source is a man aged 30 to 39 with glioma. Sequencing was performed on PBMCs, taken from a glioma patient treated with radiotherapy, temozolomide or both. The CDR3 loop is CASSLPGTSGGLNTGELFF. CDR3 sequence (DNA): TGTGCCAGCAGCTTACCGGGGACTAGCGGGGGGCTAAACACCGGGGAGCTGTTTTTT.